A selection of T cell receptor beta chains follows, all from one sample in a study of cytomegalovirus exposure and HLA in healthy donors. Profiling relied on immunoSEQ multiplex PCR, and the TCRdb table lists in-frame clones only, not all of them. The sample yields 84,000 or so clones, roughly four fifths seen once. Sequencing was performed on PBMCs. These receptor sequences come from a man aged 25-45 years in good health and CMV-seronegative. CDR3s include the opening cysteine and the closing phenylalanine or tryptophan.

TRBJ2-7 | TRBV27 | CASSIRGSGSSYEQYF
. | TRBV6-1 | CASSEGTGTYEQYF
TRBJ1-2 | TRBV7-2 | CASSLQGAQNYGYTF
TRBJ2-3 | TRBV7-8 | CASSSRTSGGKDTQYF
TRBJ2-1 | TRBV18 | CASTQGQGGPGEQFF
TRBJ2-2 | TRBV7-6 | CASSLLAAIGSGSRTGELFF
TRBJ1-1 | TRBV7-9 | CASSLADRGGMNTEAFF
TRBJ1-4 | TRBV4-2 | CASSQGGANEKLFF
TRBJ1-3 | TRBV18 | CASSPGQGAGNTIYF
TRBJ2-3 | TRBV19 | CASSIIGTASTDTQYF
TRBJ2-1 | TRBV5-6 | CASSSGLAGDEQFF
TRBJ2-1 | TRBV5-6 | CASSLYRVLLHNEQFF
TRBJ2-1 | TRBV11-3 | CASSLQYSGSNEQFF
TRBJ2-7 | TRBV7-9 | CASSLGTGYEQYF
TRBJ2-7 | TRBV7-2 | CASSLGQGGTYEQYF
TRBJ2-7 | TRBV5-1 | CASSLAPGNSYEQYF
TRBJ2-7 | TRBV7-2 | CASSLEPAYEQYF
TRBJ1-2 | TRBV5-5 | CASSQSVAAGYGYTF
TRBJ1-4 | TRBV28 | CASSPAGRTNEKLFF
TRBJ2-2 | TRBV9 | CASSVDSGTTNTGELFF
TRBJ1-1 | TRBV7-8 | CASSVNTRVNTEAFF
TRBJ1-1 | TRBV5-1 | CASSGQTNTEAFF
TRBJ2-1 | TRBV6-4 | CASSPTGGNEQFF
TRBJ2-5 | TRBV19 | CASSQGQGNPPIQQYF
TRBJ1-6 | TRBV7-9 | CASSHRDSPLHF
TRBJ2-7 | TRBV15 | CATSRDYHGYEQYF
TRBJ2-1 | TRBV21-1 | CATLVERGGRTPYNEQFF
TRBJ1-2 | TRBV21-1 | CASSKGGDREDIYGHTF
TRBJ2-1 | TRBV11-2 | CASSPPQDWSQFF
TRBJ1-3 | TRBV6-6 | CASKGQTGPGNTIYF
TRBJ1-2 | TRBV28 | CASSLLMGGQGNYGYTF
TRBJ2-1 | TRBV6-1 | CASTLAGDNEQFF
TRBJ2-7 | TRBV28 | CASSLWGTSGRSYEQYF
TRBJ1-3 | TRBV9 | CASSVGGVSGNTIYF
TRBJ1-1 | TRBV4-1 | CASSLMGGVNTEAFF
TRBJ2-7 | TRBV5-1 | CASSWDKAYEQYF
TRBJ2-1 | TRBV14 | CASSPGLYNEQFF
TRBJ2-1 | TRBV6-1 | CASSVSSGGAYNEQFF
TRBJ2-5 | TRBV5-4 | CASSLKQAYQETQYF